These 3 T cell receptor beta chains originate from one sample sequenced in a study of blood T cell repertoires in COVID-19. Sequencing was performed with immunoSEQ multiplex PCR; in TCRdb, only in-frame clones are kept and a portion is missing. The sample shows some 73,000 clones, 77% of them seen only once. Sequenced: peripheral blood. Receptors originate from a man between 65 and 85 years old with COVID-19, enrolled during active disease.

The gene calls are TRBV9 and TRBJ2-7, with 8 bases lining up with TRBD2. The CDR3 is made up of 16 amino acids. Per germline, CDR1 SGDLS and CDR2 YYNGEE. The junction had 8 bases not matched to a gene; V was cut back by 0 bases and J by 3 bases. The CDR3 protein is CASSVAGGLPLYEQYF. The CDR3 nucleotides are TGTGCCAGCAGCGTAGCGGGAGGGCTCCCACTCTACGAGCAGTACTTC.

This chain connects TRBV11-3 to TRBJ2-1; 8 nucleotides agree with TRBD2. Germline V gives CDR1 SGHNT, CDR2 YENEEA. The CDR3 is 15 amino acids. The junction had 12 bases not matched to a gene; V was cut back by 7 bases and J by 7 bases. CDR3 in amino acids: CASTAGGGFKNEQFF. The CDR3 region has the DNA TGTGCCAGCACCGCGGGGGGCGGGTTTAAAAATGAGCAGTTCTTC.

This clone appeared a few times. CDR3 sequence reads: CARSFASGRPRYYNEQFF. CDR3 DNA: TGTGCCAGAAGCTTTGCTAGCGGGAGGCCCCGTTACTACAATGAGCAGTTCTTC. The gene calls are TRBV5-3 and TRBJ2-1, with 11 bases lining up with TRBD2. TRBV5-3 has ORF status, its function being uncertain. V lost 2 bases to trimming and J lost 3 bases; unmatched junction nucleotides: 10. CDR3 length: 18 amino acids.